This TCR beta chain was sequenced for a study of siplizumab effects on memory and regulatory T cells. General observations from the study: Proof of suppressive function in proliferating Tregs from siplizumab cultures was not established. Sequences below about 10^-5 frequency were poorly captured. As a result, only a minor fraction of alloreactive clones mapped to unstimulated subsets.

Every sample had 80,000 to 100,000 of its TCR templates assayed. Profiled with immunoSEQ multiplex PCR; TCRdb holds only in-frame clones, not every one. The profile covers tens of thousands of clones, with 90% to 95% appearing a single time and around 40% taken by the ten largest. Comment on this clone: Antigen specificity is unknown.

The CDR3 contains 15 residues. Germline CDR1 SGHDN, CDR2 FVKESK. The J segment lost 5 bases and the V segment lost 2 bases, leaving 6 bases of the junction unmatched. The chain carries TRBV14 and TRBJ2-3; 8 bases align to TRBD2. The sequenced sample consisted of CD8+ T cells sorted from blood. This receptor was taken from a human donor in good health. CDR3 amino acids: CASSQNSGNGDTQYF. DNA for the CDR3: TGTGCCAGCAGCCAAAATAGCGGGAATGGAGATACGCAGTATTTT.